This TCR beta chain derives from a study of regulatory T cells in long-lasting Graves disease. This clonotype was seen ten or more times. Its specificity is unknown. CDR3 length: 15 residues. The germline V gene has CDR1 SNHLY and CDR2 FYNNEI. The V gene end was trimmed by 6 bases and the J gene end by 14 bases; junction bases not matched to a gene: 12. Notes on the study in general: New patients shared more than 750 public clonotypes, fewer than the 2,741 shared by persistent patients.

Stated time point: newly diagnosed GD, antithyroid drugs for less than 3 months. Generation of the TCR library employed RNA extracted from PBMCs. American Thyroid Association guidelines defined how Graves' disease was diagnosed. EDTA tubes held approximately 8.8 milliliters of peripheral blood from each patient. Libraries of TCR beta came from iRepertoire HTBI primers plus Arm-PCR of CDR3 regions. TCRdb re-analysed the multiplex PCR reads in MiXCR, keeping a single row per CDR3 protein. In the table there are 680,000 or so distinct CDR3 sequences, approximately 15% of which are singletons. The data were also submitted as part of a second study, on T cells in Graves' hyperthyroidism and ophthalmopathy. That work contributes: A set of HTBI primers served as the primers for a first-round RT-PCR of the TCR CDR3.

The receptor comes from a woman aged 25-40 years with Graves disease. The chain carries TRBV2 and TRBJ2-1, with 14 bases lining up with TRBD2. The sample was peripheral blood mononuclear cells (PBMCs), taken at new diagnosis, from a patient treated with antithyroid drugs. The CDR3 loop is CASSPRGTSGSREFF. For the CDR3, the DNA is TGTGCCAGCAGCCCAAGAGGGACTAGCGGGAGTCGAGAGTTCTTC.